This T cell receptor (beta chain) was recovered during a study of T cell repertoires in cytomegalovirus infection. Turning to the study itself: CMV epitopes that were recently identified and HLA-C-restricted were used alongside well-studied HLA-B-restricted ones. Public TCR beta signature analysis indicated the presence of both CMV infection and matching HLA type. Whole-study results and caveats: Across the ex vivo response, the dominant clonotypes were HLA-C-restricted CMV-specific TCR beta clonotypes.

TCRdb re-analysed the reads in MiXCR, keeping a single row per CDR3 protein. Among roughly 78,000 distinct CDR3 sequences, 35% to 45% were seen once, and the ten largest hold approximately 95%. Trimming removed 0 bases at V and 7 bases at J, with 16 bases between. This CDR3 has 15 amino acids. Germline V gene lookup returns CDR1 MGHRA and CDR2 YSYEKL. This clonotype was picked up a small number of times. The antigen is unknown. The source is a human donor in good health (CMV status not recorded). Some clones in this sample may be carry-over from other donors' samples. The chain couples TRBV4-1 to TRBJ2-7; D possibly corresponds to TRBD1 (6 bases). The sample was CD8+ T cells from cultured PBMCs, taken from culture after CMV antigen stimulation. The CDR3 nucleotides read TGCGCCAGCAGCCAAGAACAGACAGGCCCGCGGGAGCAGTACTTC. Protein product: CASSQEQTGPREQYF.